One and the same sample provided the 14 T cell receptor beta chains below, sequenced in a study of blood T cell repertoires in COVID-19. The data were produced by immunoSEQ multiplex PCR, yet TCRdb's version contains in-frame clones alone and is incomplete. The table lists about 140,000 clones, roughly 87% of them singletons, with around 0.91% in the top ten. The sample consisted of peripheral blood. Receptors were obtained from a woman aged 45-65 years with acute or convalescent COVID-19.

The V and J genes are TRBV20-1 and TRBJ1-2; 8 nucleotides line up with TRBD1. CDR3 length equals 16 residues. Unmatched junction bases numbered 12, after V lost 3 bases and J lost 3 bases. Germline V gene data show CDR1 as DFQATT and CDR2 as SNEGSKA (reference sequence). This CDR3 is CSASVGYRGTYYGYTF. The CDR3 coding sequence is TGCAGTGCTAGTGTGGGCTACAGGGGGACCTACTATGGCTACACCTTC.

This chain links TRBV19 with TRBJ2-2; perhaps TRBD1 as D (6 bases). Germline-derived CDR1 and CDR2 are LNHDA and SQIVND (reference sequence). V was pared by 5 bases and J by 2 bases, with 12 bases between. CDR3 length: 15 amino acids. The CDR3 here is CASSQRTVNTGELFF. Here the CDR3 DNA reads TGTGCCAGTAGTCAGAGGACAGTTAACACCGGGGAGCTGTTTTTT.

The chain recombines TRBV11-2 with TRBJ2-3; 11 positions match TRBD2. V lost 4 bases, J lost 1 base, and 4 bases stayed unmatched. Germline V lookup: CDR1 SGHAT, CDR2 FQNNGV. CDR3 length: 16 amino acids. CDR3 nucleotide sequence: TGTGCCAGCAGCTCCGGGACTAGCGGCCGCACAGATACGCAGTATTTT. Translation: CASSSGTSGRTDTQYF.

J is TRBJ1-4 and V is TRBV5-1; the D gene is possibly TRBD1 (6 bases). Trimming took 0 bases from V and 2 from J, leaving 8 bases between them. In germline, CDR1 is SGHRS, CDR2 YFSETQ. This CDR3 has 15 residues. The CDR3 nucleotides are TGCGCCAGCAGCTTGGGTCAGGGGACTAATGAAAAACTGTTTTTT. It encodes CASSLGQGTNEKLFF.

The V gene is TRBV7-3, the J gene TRBJ1-1, with TRBD1 matching over 10 bases. The J segment lost 3 bases and the V segment lost 5 bases, leaving 6 bases of the junction unmatched. This CDR3 contains 15 residues. Germline CDR1 and CDR2: SGHTA and FQGTGA. The CDR3 nucleotides read TGTGCCAGCAGCCCAAGGGGGACAGGGGACACTGAAGCTTTCTTT. It yields the protein CASSPRGTGDTEAFF. Full variable domain (missing parts from reference TRBV7-3 and TRBJ1-1): GAGVSQTPSNKVTEKGKYVELRCDPISGHTALYWYRQSLGQGPEFLIYFQGTGAADDSGLPNDRFFAVRPEGSVSTLKIQRTERGDSAVYLCASSPRGTGDTEAFFGQGTRLTVV.

V and J are TRBV6-4 and TRBJ2-5; TRBD2 matches 7 bases. In germline, CDR1 is MRHNA, CDR2 SNTAGT. With 2 bases clipped from V and 5 bases from J, the junction kept 2 bases outside the gene matches. The CDR3 extends over 13 amino acids. Here the CDR3 reads CASSDTSVETQYF. The CDR3 nucleotides are TGTGCCAGCAGTGACACTAGCGTGGAGACCCAGTACTTC.

The rearrangement uses TRBV19 and TRBJ2-2; TRBD2 matches at 12 bases. Germline assignment: CDR1 LNHDA and CDR2 SQIVND (reference sequence). This CDR3 comprises 17 residues. The ends lost 7 bases at V and 1 base at J; junction bases unmatched: 7. The CDR3 bases are TGTGCCAGTACTCTAGCGGGAGGGTTAGTGAACACCGGGGAGCTGTTTTTT. Translating it yields CASTLAGGLVNTGELFF. Variable domain in full (rest from reference TRBV19 and TRBJ2-2): DGGITQSPKYLFRKEGQNVTLSCEQNLNHDAMYWYRQDPGQGLRLIYYSQIVNDFQKGDIAEGYSVSREKKESFPLTVTSAQKNPTAFYLCASTLAGGLVNTGELFFGEGSRLTVL.

The genes are TRBV5-8 and TRBJ1-1; 7 nucleotides agree with TRBD1. V trimming: 2 bases; J trimming: 1 base; junction bases outside the gene matches: 2. The CDR3 extends over 14 amino acids. Germline-derived CDR1 and CDR2 are SGHTS and YDEGEE. The CDR3 nucleotides are TGTGCCAGCAGCTTCAGGGGGGAGAACACTGAAGCTTTCTTT. It yields the protein CASSFRGENTEAFF.

The chain joins TRBV9 to TRBJ1-1; no definite D call. The CDR3 covers 14 residues. Per germline, CDR1 SGDLS and CDR2 YYNGEE. V lost 1 base and J lost 1, with 8 bases in between. The CDR3 region is CASSVPQPNTEAFF. DNA of the CDR3: TGTGCCAGCAGCGTACCACAGCCGAACACTGAAGCTTTCTTT. Based on the CDR3 plus reference TRBV9 and TRBJ1-1, the full variable domain is DSGVTQTPKHLITATGQRVTLRCSPRSGDLSVYWYQQSLDQGLQFLIQYYNGEERAKGNILERFSAQQFPDLHSELNLSSLELGDSALYFCASSVPQPNTEAFFGQGTRLTVV.

J is TRBJ2-1 and V is TRBV11-2; TRBD1 matches 9 bases. The CDR3 extends over 16 amino acids. V was clipped by 5 bases and J by 7 bases; unmatched bases: 12. CDR1 and CDR2 (germline): SGHAT, FQNNGV. This chain's CDR3 is CASSPTTGGDGNEQFF. The CDR3 DNA sequence: TGTGCCAGCAGCCCAACAACAGGGGGCGATGGGAATGAGCAGTTCTTC.

The chain carries TRBV7-3 and TRBJ2-7; D gene ambiguous. The V end was cut by 6 bases, the J end by 11 bases, with 26 bases between. The CDR3 spans 15 residues. The germline CDR1 and CDR2 sequences are SGHTA and FQGTGA. This CDR3 reads CASRFGPSSLSEEYF. The CDR3 DNA follows: TGTGCCAGCAGGTTCGGCCCTTCAAGCCTTTCTGAGGAGTACTTC.

The chain couples TRBV6-5 to TRBJ1-1; D not resolved. The germline CDR1 and CDR2 sequences are MNHEY and SVGAGI. The CDR3 is 13 residues long. Trimming left V 0 bases short and J 9 bases short, with 11 bases between. In DNA form, the CDR3 reads TGTGCCAGCAGTTACTCGACGGGAGGGAAAGCTTTCTTT. It yields the protein CASSYSTGGKAFF.

The chain combines TRBV19 with TRBJ2-3; 8 nucleotides match TRBD1. With V trimmed by 8 bases and J by 5 bases, 3 bases remained unmatched. The CDR3 is made up of 12 amino acids. The germline CDR1 and CDR2 sequences are LNHDA and SQIVND (reference sequence). In DNA, the CDR3 is TGTGCCAGTCAGGGGGCCGGAGATACGCAGTATTTT. It yields the protein CASQGAGDTQYF.

This chain links TRBV29-1 with TRBJ1-3; D unresolved. The CDR3 is 14 residues long. In germline, CDR1 is SQVTM, CDR2 ANQGSEA. V lost 5 bases to trimming and J lost 0 bases, with 11 bases between them. The CDR3 protein is CSVSAGLSGNTIYF. CDR3 in DNA: TGCAGCGTTTCGGCAGGACTCTCTGGAAACACCATATATTTT.